The 30 T cell receptor beta chains given below trace back to one sample, sequenced in a study of spatial heterogeneity in lung cancer. Indicated time point: sample taken at primary tumor resection. Unsorted whole RNA samples from tumor, nontumor lung or frozen PBMC were sequenced. TCRdb re-analysed the 5' RACE reads in MiXCR, keeping a single row per CDR3 protein. The sample has more than 80,000 distinct CDR3 sequences, about an eighth seen once. Sequenced material: PBMCs, taken at surgery. These receptors were obtained from a male donor with early-stage non-small cell lung cancer.

This clonotype was counted a few times. The V and J genes are TRBV7-8 and TRBJ1-5; 7 positions match TRBD1. The J segment lost 7 bases and the V segment lost 5 bases, leaving 5 bases of the junction unmatched. In germline, CDR1 is SGHVS, CDR2 FQNEAQ. The CDR3 length is 13 residues. CDR3: CASSRDRAQPQHF. The DNA for the CDR3 is TGTGCCAGCAGCAGGGACAGAGCCCAGCCCCAGCATTTT.

This clonotype was seen ten or more times. The chain uses TRBV29-1 and TRBJ2-1; TRBD1 agrees at 8 bases. V lost 6 bases to trimming and J lost 11 bases; unmatched junction nucleotides: 9. In germline, CDR1 is SQVTM, CDR2 ANQGSEA. CDR3 length equals 12 residues. The CDR3 region is CSVEIGQGKQFF. Written as DNA, the CDR3 is TGCAGCGTGGAAATCGGACAGGGAAAGCAGTTCTTC.

At least ten counts were recorded for this clonotype. This chain uses TRBV28 with TRBJ2-4; 9 nucleotides line up with TRBD2. The V gene's germline CDR1 is MDHEN and CDR2 SYDVKM. The CDR3 loop spans 15 amino acids. V dropped 3 bases and J dropped 5; count of bases not matched to a gene: 5. CDR3 region: CASSLRGGSENIQYF. CDR3 nucleotide sequence: TGTGCCAGCAGTTTGCGGGGGGGCTCCGAAAACATTCAGTACTTC.

The chain is built from TRBV29-1 and TRBJ2-3, with D possibly matching TRBD1 (6 bases). The V end was cut by 4 bases, the J end by 2 bases, with 10 bases between. Per germline, CDR1 SQVTM and CDR2 ANQGSEA. The CDR3 is made up of 13 amino acids. In DNA, the CDR3 is TGCAGCGTTGGACGGGACAACACAGATACGCAGTATTTT. This codes for CSVGRDNTDTQYF.

The sample holds a few counts of this clonotype. The chain employs TRBV7-2 and TRBJ2-7; the match to TRBD1 covers 10 bases. The V gene end was trimmed by 1 base and the J gene end by 1 base; junction bases not matched to a gene: 1. CDR1 is SGHTA and CDR2 is FQGNSA in the germline V gene. The CDR3 runs 15 residues. The CDR3 is CASSLGGQGSYEQYF. CDR3 nucleotides: TGTGCCAGCAGCTTAGGGGGACAGGGGTCCTACGAGCAGTACTTC.

The chain combines TRBV29-1 with TRBJ1-2; TRBD1 matches at 7 bases. This CDR3 spans 14 amino acids. V lost 4 bases to trimming and J lost 0 bases; unmatched junction nucleotides: 5. Germline-derived CDR1 and CDR2 are SQVTM and ANQGSEA. The CDR3 DNA follows: TGCAGCGTTGCCGGGACAGAGTCTAACTATGGCTACACCTTC. Protein: CSVAGTESNYGYTF.

This clonotype was seen a handful of times. The chain recombines TRBV12-3 or TRBV12-4 with TRBJ1-5; D call uncertain. The CDR3 is made up of 13 amino acids. Trimming took 3 bases from V and 4 from J, leaving 7 bases between them. The CDR3 loop is CASSFGWNQPQHF. DNA for the CDR3: TGTGCCAGCAGTTTTGGCTGGAATCAGCCCCAGCATTTT.

There are a few counts of this clonotype. V is TRBV10-3 and J is TRBJ1-5; 8 bases align to TRBD1. The CDR3 length is 14 residues. The V gene's germline CDR1 is ENHRY and CDR2 SYGVKD. V lost 5 bases to trimming and J lost 6 bases; unmatched junction nucleotides: 6. The CDR3, as DNA: TGTGCCATCAGTACGGACAGGGCAAGTCAGCCCCAGCATTTT. Translated: CAISTDRASQPQHF.

This clonotype was picked up a small number of times. The CDR3 DNA reads TGTGCCAGCAGTGCCATGGGAGCAGATACGCAGTATTTT. It specifies CASSAMGADTQYF. J is TRBJ2-3 and V is TRBV12-3 or TRBV12-4; a possible D gene is TRBD2 (5 bases). V was shortened by 5 bases and J by 4 bases, with 10 bases between the two germline ends. This CDR3 is 13 amino acids long.

This chain joins TRBV6-2 or TRBV6-3 and TRBJ2-5; the match to TRBD2 covers 12 bases. There are 17 residues in the CDR3. Germline CDR1 and CDR2: MNHEY and SVGEGT. Trimming removed 4 bases from V and 0 bases from J; junction bases left unmatched: 6. The CDR3 reads CASSSGLAGRNQETQYF. The CDR3 coding sequence is TGTGCCAGCAGTTCGGGACTAGCGGGCCGGAACCAAGAGACCCAGTACTTC.

Only a few counts were recorded for this clonotype. This chain links TRBV7-6 with TRBJ2-3, with TRBD1 matching 9 bases. The CDR3 runs to 15 residues. The germline V gene encodes CDR1 SGHVS and CDR2 FNYEAQ. V shed 5 bases, J shed 4 bases, and the junction held 7 bases outside the gene matches. The CDR3 bases are TGTGCCAGCAGCCAGGGACAGGGTGGGCCAGATACGCAGTATTTT. Encoded protein: CASSQGQGGPDTQYF.

The chain recombines TRBV7-8 with TRBJ1-5; perhaps TRBD1 as D (5 bases). The CDR3 is 15 amino acids. The V and J ends lost 8 bases and 2 bases respectively, with 16 bases between them. Germline CDR1 SGHVS, CDR2 FQNEAQ. The CDR3 region is CASGDRDSRNQPQHF. In nucleotides, the CDR3 is TGTGCCAGCGGCGATAGAGACAGCCGCAATCAGCCCCAGCATTTT.

This clonotype was detected ten times or more. The chain has TRBV7-2 and TRBJ1-1; no clear D. Trimming stripped 1 base from V and 1 base from J, with 10 bases between. The germline V gene encodes CDR1 SGHTA and CDR2 FQGNSA. The CDR3 has 15 residues. The CDR3 bases are TGTGCCAGCAGCTTAGGCGCCAGGACGAACACTGAAGCTTTCTTT. It codes for CASSLGARTNTEAFF. Combining the CDR3 with reference TRBV7-2 and TRBJ1-1 gives the whole variable domain GAGVSQSPSNKVTEKGKDVELRCDPISGHTALYWYRQSLGQGLEFLIYFQGNSAPDKSGLPSDRFSAERTGGSVSTLTIQRTQQEDSAVYLCASSLGARTNTEAFFGQGTRLTVV.

The chain has TRBV20-1 and TRBJ2-7; D may match TRBD1 or TRBD2 (6 bases each). CDR3 length: 14 residues. Germline V CDR1 and CDR2: DFQATT, SNEGSKA (reference sequence). V was clipped by 5 bases and J by 3 bases, with 17 bases between them. The CDR3 reads CSAQGGRSIYEQYF. The CDR3 DNA reads TGCAGTGCTCAAGGGGGGAGGAGCATCTACGAGCAGTACTTC.

The chain joins TRBV20-1 to TRBJ1-5; tentative D call: TRBD1 (6 bases). Germline CDR1 reads DFQATT; CDR2 reads SNEGSKA (reference sequence). The length of the CDR3 is 16 residues. Trimming removed 4 bases at V and 6 bases at J, with 22 bases between. Here the CDR3 DNA reads TGCAGTGCTACACTTTCTCTCGACAGGCTCTCTCAGCCCCAGCATTTT. As protein: CSATLSLDRLSQPQHF.

This chain links TRBV2 with TRBJ2-2; 7 positions match TRBD1. With V trimmed by 5 bases and J by 4 bases, 7 bases remained unmatched. The CDR3 extends over 15 amino acids. The V gene's germline CDR1 is SNHLY and CDR2 FYNNEI. The CDR3 bases are TGTGCCAGCAGTCCCCGGGACAGACTCACCGGGGAGCTGTTTTTT. Translation: CASSPRDRLTGELFF.

This clonotype was detected only a few times. The gene calls are TRBV6-2 or TRBV6-3 and TRBJ1-2; 10 nucleotides align to TRBD1. CDR3 length: 16 amino acids. The germline CDR1 and CDR2 sequences are MNHEY and SVGEGT. The J segment lost 1 base and the V segment lost 6 bases, leaving 8 bases of the junction unmatched. The CDR3 DNA follows: TGTGCCAGCAGCTATGACGACAGGGGGCTTAACTATGGCTACACCTTC. As protein: CASSYDDRGLNYGYTF.

The chain is built from TRBV7-2 and TRBJ2-5; unclear D gene. The CDR3 covers 14 residues. V was pared by 1 base and J by 4 bases, with 10 bases between. Per germline, CDR1 SGHTA and CDR2 FQGNSA. CDR3 loop: CASSLVNGGETQYF. The CDR3 DNA reads as TGTGCCAGCAGCTTAGTCAACGGCGGAGAGACCCAGTACTTC.

The rearrangement links TRBV29-1 to TRBJ2-1; 12 nucleotides agree with TRBD2. J lost 8 bases, V lost 7 bases, and 3 bases had no gene match. Germline V gene lookup returns CDR1 SQVTM and CDR2 ANQGSEA. The CDR3 runs to 12 residues. The CDR3 DNA follows: TGCAGCGGACGACTAGCGGGAGATGAGCAGTTCTTC. It specifies CSGRLAGDEQFF.

This clonotype was counted a few times. Sequence at one end of the junction differs from germline and may be a read error. The chain links TRBV6-2 or TRBV6-3 to TRBJ2-3; D is ambiguous. This CDR3 spans 11 amino acids. Germline assignment: CDR1 MNHEY and CDR2 SVGEGT. CDR3 DNA: TGTGCCAGCAGTTACATGGCGGCATGGAATTTT. Translated, it gives CASSYMAAWNF.

J is TRBJ2-3 and V is TRBV7-2; D gene uncertain. The CDR3 sequence is 15 residues long. Trimming removed 1 base from V and 3 bases from J, with 11 bases in between. The germline V gene has CDR1 SGHTA and CDR2 FQGNSA. CDR3 DNA: TGTGCCAGCAGCTTAGGACCTAGTGGGACAGATACGCAGTATTTT. This translates into CASSLGPSGTDTQYF.

This clonotype was observed a few times. The rearrangement joins TRBV5-1 to TRBJ2-1; 12 nucleotides align to TRBD2. The ends lost 4 bases at V and 6 bases at J; junction bases unmatched: 5. CDR1 is SGHRS, CDR2 YFSETQ, per germline. This CDR3 spans 15 amino acids. The CDR3 spells CASSIGTSGPNEQFF. CDR3 DNA sequence: TGCGCCAGCAGCATAGGGACTAGCGGGCCCAATGAGCAGTTCTTC. The variable domain in full, with the rest retrieved from reference TRBV5-1 and TRBJ2-1, is KAGVTQTPRYLIKTRGQQVTLSCSPISGHRSVSWYQQTPGQGLQFLFEYFSETQRNKGNFPGRFSGRQFSNSRSEMNVSTLELGDSALYLCASSIGTSGPNEQFFGPGTRLTVL.

CDR3 amino acids: CASSLERTTTQYF. CDR3 sequence (DNA): TGTGCCAGCAGCTTAGAGAGGACTACGACCCAGTACTTC. The J gene is TRBJ2-5, the V gene TRBV11-2, with D possibly matching TRBD2 (6 bases). V lost 0 bases and J 7 bases, leaving 9 bases between the germline ends. The CDR3 is 13 amino acids. Germline loops: CDR1 SGHAT, CDR2 FQNNGV.

This clonotype was counted ten times or more. The chain combines TRBV29-1 with TRBJ1-4, with 7 bases aligning to TRBD1. This CDR3 spans 14 amino acids. Germline assignment: CDR1 SQVTM and CDR2 ANQGSEA. The ends lost 3 bases at V and 6 bases at J; junction bases unmatched: 7. The CDR3 here is CSVEGPTGDEKLFF. The CDR3 DNA sequence: TGCAGCGTTGAGGGCCCCACAGGGGATGAAAAACTGTTTTTT.

This clonotype showed up many times. The chain links TRBV4-1 to TRBJ1-5, with 9 bases lining up with TRBD1. The V segment lost 5 bases and the J segment 9 bases; nucleotides outside the gene matches: 5. Germline loops: CDR1 MGHRA, CDR2 YSYEKL. CDR3 length: 13 residues. For the CDR3, the DNA is TGCGCCAGCAGCGGACAGGGGAGGCGGCCCCAGCATTTT. Its protein product is CASSGQGRRPQHF.

This chain uses TRBV3-1 with TRBJ2-7; D is perhaps TRBD1 (5 bases). The germline gives CDR1 LGHDT, CDR2 YNNKEL (reference sequence). CDR3 size: 14 residues. V was trimmed by 0 bases and J by 6 bases, leaving 12 bases between them. Here the CDR3 reads CASSQDVQGGEQYF. As DNA, the CDR3 is TGTGCCAGCAGCCAAGACGTGCAGGGCGGCGAGCAGTACTTC.

The chain links TRBV20-1 to TRBJ2-5; 16 nucleotides match TRBD2. Germline trimming cut 0 bases from V and 4 bases from J; bases unmatched to any gene: 5. The V gene's germline CDR1 is DFQATT and CDR2 SNEGSKA (reference sequence). CDR3 length: 17 amino acids. CDR3 nucleotide sequence: TGCAGTGCTAGAGATTTGGGACTAGCGGGGGGGCGAGAGACCCAGTACTTC. It translates to CSARDLGLAGGRETQYF.

At least ten counts were recorded for this clonotype. The J gene is TRBJ2-5, the V gene TRBV24-1; D call uncertain. Trimming took 7 bases from V and 1 from J, leaving 9 bases between them. CDR1 is KGHDR and CDR2 is SFDVKD in the germline V gene. CDR3 length: 13 amino acids. The CDR3 spells CATRMSSQETQYF. The CDR3 DNA sequence: TGTGCCACCAGGATGAGCTCCCAAGAGACCCAGTACTTC.

CDR3 protein: CASSYSSRGHQPQHF. CDR3 DNA: TGTGCCAGCAGTTACTCGAGCCGGGGACATCAGCCCCAGCATTTT. The genes are TRBV6-6 and TRBJ1-5, with D possibly matching TRBD1 (5 bases). The V end lost 0 bases, the J end lost 5 bases, and 11 bases lay between the germline ends. Per the germline V gene, CDR1 is MNHNY and CDR2 is SVGAGI (reference sequence). This CDR3 region has 15 residues.

The chain combines TRBV9 with TRBJ1-6; D is unresolved. V was shortened by 4 bases and J by 9 bases, with 17 bases between the two germline ends. The CDR3 runs 15 residues. The germline CDR1 and CDR2 sequences are SGDLS and YYNGEE. The CDR3: CASSPREALGSPLHF. The CDR3 nucleotides read TGTGCCAGCAGCCCTCGGGAAGCCCTTGGTTCACCCCTCCACTTT.